These 25 T cell receptor beta chains were sequenced from one sample in a study of lymphopenia after photon versus proton radiotherapy. The method was immunoSEQ multiplex PCR; TCRdb's version includes in-frame clones alone and lacks a portion of them. The sample records approximately 65,000 clones, approximately 90% being singletons. The specimen comprised peripheral blood, sampled from a patient treated with photon-based radiotherapy. These receptors were obtained from a woman between 65 and 79 years old with pancreatic cancer.

The chain combines TRBV1 with TRBJ1-1. TRBV1 corresponds to a pseudogene. This CDR3 has 20 residues. CDR3: CTSSPRGLRVRGGVNTEAFF. CDR3 DNA: TGCACCAGCAGCCCAAGGGGTCTAAGAGTGAGGGGGGGAGTGAACACTGAAGCTTTCTTT.

The CDR3 loop is CASSPTYQGERSPLHF. DNA of the CDR3: TGCGCCAGCAGCCCGACATACCAGGGTGAACGCTCACCCCTCCACTTT. The V call is TRBV4-3, the J call TRBJ1-6; D is possibly TRBD1 (5 bases). Germline V gives CDR1 LGHNA, CDR2 YSLEER. V was cut by 4 bases and J by 10 bases, with 20 bases left in between. CDR3 length: 16 amino acids.

This chain connects TRBV15 to TRBJ2-3; TRBD2 might be the D (7 bases). Looked up from germline, CDR1 is LNHNV and CDR2 is YYDKDF (reference sequence). V lost 1 base, J lost 2 bases, and 13 bases lay in between. This CDR3 spans 16 amino acids. The CDR3, as DNA: TGTGCCACCAGCAGAGGATGGGGGGGCGACACAGATACGCAGTATTTT. It translates to CATSRGWGGDTDTQYF.

This chain joins TRBV7-2 and TRBJ2-7; TRBD2 aligns across 8 bases. With V trimmed by 1 base and J by 0 bases, 5 bases remained unmatched. Germline V gives CDR1 SGHTA, CDR2 FQGNSA. This CDR3 is built from 16 residues. This CDR3 is CASSLESGGPSYEQYF. CDR3 DNA: TGTGCCAGCAGCTTAGAGTCGGGAGGGCCCTCCTACGAGCAGTACTTC.

The chain combines TRBV7-2 with TRBJ1-5, with 8 bases that match TRBD1. J lost 4 bases, V lost 1 base, and 9 bases had no gene match. This CDR3 comprises 17 residues. Per germline, CDR1 SGHTA and CDR2 FQGNSA. Written as DNA, the CDR3 is TGTGCCAGCAGCTTAGTCGGGGGGCAGGGGGCTAATCAGCCCCAGCATTTT. Translating gives CASSLVGGQGANQPQHF.

Concerning this clone itself: One end of the junction does not line up with germline, which may come from a read error. V and J are TRBV7-7 and TRBJ1-2; D might be TRBD1 (5 bases). The CDR3 extends over 16 amino acids. Germline CDR1 reads SSHAT; CDR2 reads FNYEAQ (reference sequence). The CDR3 region has the DNA TGTGCTAGCAGCTTAGTTTTCGACGGGGGGTCCGGTGGCTACACCTTC. This codes for CASSLVFDGGSGGYTF. Using reference TRBV7-7 and TRBJ1-2 for the parts outside the CDR3, the full variable domain is GAGVSQSPRYKVTKRGQDVTLRCDPISSHATLYWYQQALGQGPEFLTYFNYEAQPDKSGLPSDRFSAERPEGSISTLTIQRTEQRDSAMYRCASSLVFDGGSGGYTFGSGTRLTVV.

The V gene is TRBV5-4, the J gene TRBJ2-1; tentatively, D is TRBD1 or TRBD2 (5 bases each). The CDR3 totals 15 residues. Germline V gene data show CDR1 as SGHNT and CDR2 as YYREEE (reference sequence). V shed 4 bases and J shed 3 bases, with 14 bases lying between them. Written as DNA, the CDR3 is TGTGCCAGCAGCACCGGGACCAACAACTACAATGAGCAGTTCTTC. Protein: CASSTGTNNYNEQFF.

The DNA of the CDR3 is TGTGCCAGCAGTTACCAGGGACAGTACGAGCAGTACTTC. Its protein product is CASSYQGQYEQYF. The rearrangement uses TRBV6-6 and TRBJ2-7, with 7 bases lining up with TRBD1. CDR3 size: 13 residues. After removal of 2 bases from V and 4 bases from J, the junction contained 2 bases not matched to a gene. CDR1 and CDR2 from the germline V gene are MNHNY and SVGAGI (reference sequence).

This chain connects TRBV19 to TRBJ2-2; D may match TRBD1 or TRBD2 (5 bases each). The CDR3 sequence is 16 residues long. Trimming took 0 bases from V and 3 from J, leaving 11 bases between them. Germline CDR1 and CDR2: LNHDA and SQIVND (reference sequence). CDR3 DNA: TGTGCCAGTAGTATAGATCGGGGCGTCTACACCGGGGAGCTGTTTTTT. Protein sequence: CASSIDRGVYTGELFF.

The V and J genes are TRBV5-5 and TRBJ1-2; D perhaps matches TRBD1 (6 bases). The V end lost 0 bases, the J end lost 5 bases, and 14 bases lay between the germline ends. Germline CDR1 SGHKS, CDR2 YYEKEE (reference sequence). This CDR3 has 15 amino acids. The CDR3 reads CASSLAGGGRYGYTF. The CDR3 DNA is TGTGCCAGCAGCTTGGCCGGGGGCGGGAGATATGGCTACACCTTC.

The chain employs TRBV9 and TRBJ2-1; tentative D call: TRBD2 (6 bases). The CDR3 loop spans 15 amino acids. The germline gives CDR1 SGDLS, CDR2 YYNGEE. Between the trimmed V and J ends, which lost 4 bases and 2 bases, there was a span of 13 bases. CDR3: CASSSMGGTYNEQFF. As DNA, the CDR3 is TGTGCCAGCAGCTCAATGGGGGGAACCTACAATGAGCAGTTCTTC.

The genes are TRBV7-9 and TRBJ2-7; D is possibly TRBD2 (5 bases). The CDR3 length is 16 residues. The V gene lost 0 bases and the J gene lost 1 base, with 13 bases spanning the gap. The germline CDR1 and CDR2 sequences are SEHNR and FQNEAQ (reference sequence). The DNA of the CDR3 is TGTGCCAGCAGCTTAGCGATCGCCCGCGGGTCCTACGAGCAGTACTTC. This sequence encodes CASSLAIARGSYEQYF.

CDR3 protein: CASSLLLLAEQFF. CDR3 nucleotides: TGTGCCAGCAGCTTACTCCTCTTGGCTGAGCAGTTCTTC. The chain carries TRBV7-9 and TRBJ2-1; no definite D call. CDR1 SEHNR and CDR2 FQNEAQ come from the germline V gene (reference sequence). The CDR3 is 13 amino acids. The V end was cut by 2 bases, the J end by 9 bases, with 11 bases between.

The chain employs TRBV6-1 and TRBJ1-5; no clear D. This CDR3 is built from 14 residues. CDR1 is MNHNS, CDR2 SASEGT, per germline. Trimming pared 6 bases from V and 4 bases from J, leaving 13 bases between. In DNA, the CDR3 is TGTGCCAGCAGCCGTGGGGAAGTTAATCAGCCCCAGCATTTT. Amino acid sequence: CASSRGEVNQPQHF.

The chain is built from TRBV7-3 and TRBJ2-1; 8 nucleotides agree with TRBD2. With 2 bases clipped from V and 4 bases from J, the junction kept 7 bases outside the gene matches. The CDR3 spans 16 residues. Germline V gene data show CDR1 as SGHTA and CDR2 as FQGTGA. The CDR3 DNA follows: TGTGCCAGCAGCTTAGTCGAAACGGGAGGGTACAATGAGCAGTTCTTC. Its protein is CASSLVETGGYNEQFF. The whole variable domain, filled in from reference TRBV7-3 and TRBJ2-1, reads GAGVSQTPSNKVTEKGKYVELRCDPISGHTALYWYRQSLGQGPEFLIYFQGTGAADDSGLPNDRFFAVRPEGSVSTLKIQRTERGDSAVYLCASSLVETGGYNEQFFGPGTRLTVL.

This sequence joins TRBV7-6 and TRBJ2-1; D might be TRBD2 (6 bases). The CDR3 totals 15 residues. The V and J ends lost 4 bases and 2 bases respectively, with 12 bases between them. Per germline, CDR1 SGHVS and CDR2 FNYEAQ. The CDR3 sequence is CASSSAGSAYNEQFF. In nucleotides, the CDR3 is TGTGCCAGCAGCTCCGCCGGGAGCGCCTACAATGAGCAGTTCTTC. The whole variable domain, remainder taken from reference TRBV7-6 and TRBJ2-1, is GAGVSQSPRYKVTKRGQDVALRCDPISGHVSLYWYRQALGQGPEFLTYFNYEAQQDKSGLPNDRFSAERPEGSISTLTIQRTEQRDSAMYRCASSSAGSAYNEQFFGPGTRLTVL.

V usage is TRBV29-1 and J usage is TRBJ1-1; TRBD1 is a possible D gene (5 bases). Between the trimmed V and J ends, which lost 2 bases and 6 bases, there was a span of 28 bases. Germline V gene sequence: CDR1 SQVTM, CDR2 ANQGSEA. This CDR3 comprises 18 residues. The CDR3 reads CSVERHGAGRQLNPEAFF. The CDR3, as DNA: TGCAGCGTTGAACGACACGGTGCGGGGCGGCAACTTAACCCTGAAGCTTTCTTT.

J is TRBJ2-3 and V is TRBV6-1, with TRBD2 matching 9 bases. Germline CDR1 and CDR2: MNHNS and SASEGT. The CDR3 has 15 amino acids. The junction had 8 bases not matched to a gene; V was cut back by 4 bases and J by 6 bases. CDR3: CASSVGEAGGDTQYF. The CDR3 region has the DNA TGTGCCAGCAGTGTAGGGGAAGCGGGAGGCGATACGCAGTATTTT.

CDR3 nucleotide sequence: TGCGCCAGCAGCTTGGAGGCCCCGGGACTAGGCGGGGAGCTGTTTTTT. It encodes CASSLEAPGLGGELFF. J is TRBJ2-2 and V is TRBV5-1, with TRBD2 matching 8 bases. The CDR3 is 16 residues long. Germline CDR1 and CDR2: SGHRS and YFSETQ. Unmatched junction bases numbered 8, after V lost 0 bases and J lost 7 bases.

The genes are TRBV18 and TRBJ1-2; tentatively, D is TRBD1 (5 bases). With 6 bases removed from V and 2 bases from J, the gap between germline ends came to 19 bases. In germline, CDR1 is KGHSH, CDR2 LQKENI. The CDR3 sequence is 16 residues long. CDR3 residues: CASSYHPGPTNYGYTF. The DNA of the CDR3 is TGTGCCAGCTCCTACCATCCGGGACCGACCAACTATGGCTACACCTTC. Drawing the rest from reference TRBV18 and TRBJ1-2, the complete variable domain is NAGVMQNPRHLVRRRGQEARLRCSPMKGHSHVYWYRQLPEEGLKFMVYLQKENIIDESGMPKERFSAEFPKEGPSILRIQQVVRGDSAAYFCASSYHPGPTNYGYTFGSGTRLTVV.

The chain has TRBV19 and TRBJ2-1; TRBD2 matches at 11 bases. The CDR3 spans 16 residues. CDR1 and CDR2 from the germline V gene are LNHDA and SQIVND (reference sequence). V was clipped by 2 bases and J by 6 bases; unmatched bases: 6. The CDR3 loop is CASSITGLAGFNEQFF. In DNA form, the CDR3 reads TGTGCCAGTAGTATAACAGGACTAGCGGGTTTCAATGAGCAGTTCTTC.

This clone appeared a single time. The chain combines TRBV19 with TRBJ2-2, with unresolved D. The CDR3 extends over 14 amino acids. Per germline, CDR1 LNHDA and CDR2 SQIVND (reference sequence). The V end lost 1 base, the J end lost 4 bases, and 7 bases lay between the germline ends. The CDR3: CASSIARATGELFF. CDR3 DNA: TGTGCCAGTAGTATAGCTAGGGCCACCGGGGAGCTGTTTTTT.

The chain is built from TRBV25-1 and TRBJ2-1, with a tentative D call TRBD2 (7 bases). V was pared by 3 bases and J by 6 bases, with 21 bases between. CDR1 MGHDK and CDR2 SYGVNS come from the germline V gene. CDR3 length: 17 residues. CDR3 region: CASSDPLGGGPVNEQFF. The CDR3 bases are TGTGCCAGCAGTGACCCATTAGGGGGAGGGCCCGTCAATGAGCAGTTCTTC.

This clone was recorded only once. The DNA of the CDR3 is TGTGCCAGTAGTGGTTCGGGTGTTGCTCGATCCCGGAACCTTAATGAAAAACTGTTTTTT. Amino acids: CASSGSGVARSRNLNEKLFF. The V gene is TRBV19, the J gene TRBJ1-4; no reliable D call. The V and J ends lost 5 bases and 4 bases respectively, with 29 bases between them. Germline V gene lookup returns CDR1 LNHDA and CDR2 SQIVND (reference sequence). The length of the CDR3 is 20 residues.

The chain carries TRBV9 and TRBJ2-1; D is undetermined. Germline V gene data show CDR1 as SGDLS and CDR2 as YYNGEE. The CDR3 covers 12 residues. The ends were cut back, 1 base at V and 8 bases at J, with 7 bases in the middle. The chain's CDR3 is CASSVYWDEQFF. In nucleotides, the CDR3 is TGTGCCAGCAGCGTATACTGGGATGAGCAGTTCTTC.